Sequencing of this T cell receptor beta chain was carried out in a study of regulatory T cells in long-lasting Graves disease. Researchers made TCR beta libraries by using iRepertoire HTBI primers and running Arm-PCR on CDR3 regions. TCRdb used MiXCR to reprocess the multiplex PCR reads, holding one entry per CDR3 protein. The sample includes fewer than 650,000 distinct CDR3 sequences, around 16% of them seen just once. V was cut by 1 base and J by 0 bases, with 16 bases left in between. Germline CDR1 reads LGHNT; CDR2 reads FRNRAP. The CDR3 consists of 18 residues. As to time point: newly diagnosed GD, antithyroid drugs for less than 3 months. The authors made the TCR library using RNA they extracted from PBMCs. A further study also used this sample, focusing on T cells in Graves' hyperthyroidism and ophthalmopathy.

The TCR originated in a man in his late teens or twenties with Graves disease. Sequencing was performed on peripheral blood mononuclear cells (PBMCs), taken at new diagnosis, from a patient treated with antithyroid drugs. The chain recombines TRBV12-5 with TRBJ2-1; TRBD1 might be the D (6 bases). In DNA, the CDR3 is TGTGCTAGTGGTTTGGATCGGTGGACAGAGGACTCCTACAATGAGCAGTTCTTC. Protein product: CASGLDRWTEDSYNEQFF.